The next 15 T cell receptor beta chains were all read from a single sample in a study of beta chain features in type 1 diabetes. cDNA synthesis used the whole RNA isolate, giving expressed TCRB sequences. The assay was immunoSEQ multiplex PCR, and TCRdb's table has in-frame clones only and misses some. Of hundreds of thousands of clones in the sample, roughly a sixth were seen once. Sequencing was carried out using naive CD4+ T cells from blood. These receptors were obtained from a man between 18 and 35 years old in good health.

The sample holds a few counts of this clone. This chain connects TRBV7-9 to TRBJ1-2; D perhaps matches TRBD1 (6 bases). V was clipped by 0 bases and J by 8 bases, with 10 bases between them. From germline, CDR1 is SEHNR and CDR2 FQNEAQ (reference sequence). This CDR3 is 13 amino acids long. The CDR3 DNA follows: TGTGCCAGCAGCTTAGCGGGGGGCGGAGGCTACACCTTC. Translation: CASSLAGGGGYTF.

This clone was counted between two and nine times. The chain links TRBV6-1 to TRBJ2-7; possibly TRBD2 for D (6 bases). The CDR3 is made up of 13 amino acids. V gave up 0 bases and J gave up 7 bases, with 10 bases separating them. Per the germline V gene, CDR1 is MNHNS and CDR2 is SASEGT. DNA for the CDR3: TGTGCCAGCAGTGAAGCAGGGGACTCTGAGCAGTACTTC. The encoded protein is CASSEAGDSEQYF.

V usage is TRBV7-2 and J usage is TRBJ2-7, with TRBD1 identical over 10 bases. V was clipped by 5 bases and J by 2 bases; unmatched bases: 6. The CDR3 runs 15 residues. Germline lookup yields CDR1 SGHTA and CDR2 FQGNSA. CDR3 sequence (DNA): TGTGCCAGCAGCCGACAGGGGGCTGGCCCCTACGAGCAGTACTTC. Its protein product is CASSRQGAGPYEQYF.

The chain combines TRBV10-3 with TRBJ1-2; weak D call: TRBD1 (6 bases). Germline-derived CDR1 and CDR2 are ENHRY and SYGVKD. With 3 bases removed from V and 4 bases from J, the gap between germline ends came to 12 bases. The CDR3 sequence is 14 residues long. The CDR3, as DNA: TGTGCCATCAGTGAAGGACAGAGGGCCTATGGCTACACCTTC. Its translation is CAISEGQRAYGYTF.

This clone has a handful of counts. This sequence may be a read error, since a much larger clone differs from it by one base. The CDR3 DNA reads as TGTGCCAGCAGCTTATCCTACGAGCAGTACTTC. Its translation is CASSLSYEQYF. The chain carries TRBV7-3 and TRBJ2-7; no firm D call. Germline lookup yields CDR1 SGHTA and CDR2 FQGTGA. V was pared by 2 bases and J by 1 base, with 0 bases between. The CDR3 is 11 residues long.

This rearrangement joins TRBV4-3 to TRBJ2-7; 7 bases match TRBD1. Germline-derived CDR1 and CDR2 are LGHNA and YSLEER. This CDR3 region has 16 residues. Trimming took 1 base from V and 5 from J; bases not matched to a gene: 11. The DNA for the CDR3 is TGCGCCAGCAGCCAAGGTACGACAGGGTACCGGGACGAGCAGTACTTC. Protein sequence: CASSQGTTGYRDEQYF.

The sample holds a few counts of this clone. V and J are TRBV6-5 and TRBJ2-7, with 7 bases that match TRBD2. The CDR3 has 16 residues. V was pared by 2 bases and J by 0 bases, with 7 bases of the junction left unmatched. Germline V CDR1 and CDR2: MNHEY, SVGAGI. CDR3 protein: CASSYRQGLPSYEQYF. The CDR3, as DNA: TGTGCCAGCAGTTACCGCCAGGGACTACCCTCCTACGAGCAGTACTTC.

This clone was picked up a small number of times. Being one base from a much bigger clone, this may be a read error. Other DNA sequences in the sample encode the same CDR3. This sequence joins TRBV7-9 and TRBJ2-3, with D uncertain. This CDR3 is 11 amino acids long. CDR1 and CDR2 from the germline V gene are SEHNR and FQNEAQ (reference sequence). V lost 6 bases to trimming and J lost 2 bases, with 3 bases between them. This CDR3 reads CASSFTDTQYF. The CDR3 region has the DNA TGTGCCAGCAGTTTCACAGATACGCAGTATTTT.

This clone was counted a few times. The chain couples TRBV6-1 to TRBJ2-3, with unresolved D. The ends were cut back, 1 base at V and 11 bases at J, with 4 bases in the middle. The CDR3 spans 10 residues. CDR1 MNHNS and CDR2 SASEGT come from the germline V gene. The DNA of the CDR3 is TGTGCCAGCAGTGAAGGGAGGCAGTATTTT. As protein: CASSEGRQYF.

In its sample, this clone was seen once. The CDR3 sequence is CASSQPQGNYGYTF. DNA of the CDR3: TGCGCCAGCAGCCAACCCCAGGGGAACTATGGCTACACCTTC. The chain is built from TRBV4-3 and TRBJ1-2, with D possibly matching TRBD1 (6 bases). This CDR3 is built from 14 residues. V gave up 2 bases and J gave up 2 bases, with 9 bases separating them. Germline CDR1 is LGHNA and CDR2 is YSLEER.

In regard to this clone: The same CDR3 is also encoded by other DNA sequences in this sample. This chain uses TRBV28 with TRBJ2-7; 7 bases align to TRBD2. The CDR3 totals 14 residues. Trimming cost V 5 bases and J 3 bases; bases outside gene matches: 7. Germline lookup yields CDR1 MDHEN and CDR2 SYDVKM. CDR3 coding DNA: TGTGCCAGCAGTCGCGGGGGAGCTAGCTACGAGCAGTACTTC. Translating gives CASSRGGASYEQYF.

V is TRBV7-2 and J is TRBJ1-4; 11 positions match TRBD1. Trimming cost V 5 bases and J 6 bases; bases outside gene matches: 2. The CDR3 totals 14 residues. Germline V gives CDR1 SGHTA, CDR2 FQGNSA. CDR3 DNA sequence: TGTGCCAGCAGCCGGACAGGGGGCCATGAAAAACTGTTTTTT. As protein: CASSRTGGHEKLFF.

The chain has TRBV9 and TRBJ1-5, with a weak D call TRBD1 (5 bases). This CDR3 has 15 residues. V shed 4 bases and J shed 0 bases, with 11 bases lying between them. Germline-derived CDR1 and CDR2 are SGDLS and YYNGEE. The CDR3 sequence is CASSFRGDSNQPQHF. DNA for the CDR3: TGTGCCAGCAGCTTTAGAGGGGATAGCAATCAGCCCCAGCATTTT.

V gene TRBV11-2 combines with J gene TRBJ1-2; a weak D match, TRBD1 (6 bases). CDR1 is SGHAT and CDR2 is FQNNGV in the germline V gene. The V end lost 1 base, the J end lost 7 bases, and 10 bases lay between the germline ends. The CDR3 has 13 amino acids. CDR3 region: CASSLVQGSGYTF. The DNA for the CDR3 is TGTGCCAGCAGCTTAGTACAGGGAAGTGGCTACACCTTC.

Only a few counts were recorded for this clone. This chain uses TRBV19 with TRBJ1-1; D not certain. The CDR3 has 13 amino acids. V was clipped by 7 bases and J by 4 bases, with 13 bases between them. CDR1 is LNHDA, CDR2 SQIVND, per germline (reference sequence). The CDR3, as DNA: TGTGCCAGTACCGGGTGGATCGGCACTGAAGCTTTCTTT. Its protein is CASTGWIGTEAFF. The full variable domain, rest sourced from reference TRBV19 and TRBJ1-1, is DGGITQSPKYLFRKEGQNVTLSCEQNLNHDAMYWYRQDPGQGLRLIYYSQIVNDFQKGDIAEGYSVSREKKESFPLTVTSAQKNPTAFYLCASTGWIGTEAFFGQGTRLTVV.